These T cell receptor beta chains were read from a single sample in a study of shared clonotypes between healthy human individuals. Only in-frame clones appear in the TCRdb table, and some are missing; sequencing was by immunoSEQ multiplex PCR. The sample gives about 490,000 clones, about 72% of which show up once; 12% is in the top ten. Sequencing was performed on PBMCs. The receptors originated from a woman aged 40 to 50 in good health. Some clones in this sample may be carry-over from other donors' samples. The CDR3 runs from the conserved cysteine through the conserved F or W. Each record gives: J gene, D gene, V gene, clone size, CDR3 DNA, CDR3 protein. A D gene is named only where the DNA matches it firmly. Clone size is shown for a subset of rows, as once, few, many or a class of expanded clone.

>TRBJ1-6|TRBD1|TRBV30|.
TGTGCCTCCCGGGACAGTTATAATTCACCCCTCCACTTT
CASRDSYNSPLHF
>TRBJ2-3|.|TRBV7-2|.
TGTGCCAGCAGCTCTACCGGACCTTCGTATTTT
CASSSTGPSYF
>TRBJ2-7|.|TRBV15|.
TGTGCCACCAGCAGAGGTCCCCAGGGGAGGCGCGAGCAGTACTTC
CATSRGPQGRREQYF
>TRBJ2-5|.|TRBV20-1|.
TGCAGTCCCCACACCCAAGAGACCCAGTACTTC
CSPHTQETQYF
>TRBJ2-7|.|TRBV27|once
TGCGCCAGCAGTTTTTCGGACGGTTACGAGCAGTACTTC
CASSFSDGYEQYF
>TRBJ2-7|.|TRBV28|.
TGTGCCAGCAGGAAAGACAGCCACGAGCAGTACTTC
CASRKDSHEQYF
>TRBJ1-1|.|TRBV16|.
TGTGCCAGCAGCCATAGCGGGCGCACTGAAGCTTTCTTT
CASSHSGRTEAFF
>TRBJ1-1|.|TRBV6-5|.
TGTGCCAGCAGTCCACCCGGACAGAAAGCTTTCTTT
CASSPPGQKAFF
>TRBJ2-5|.|TRBV11-3|.
TGTGCCAGCAGCTTAGATCGAGAGACCCAGTACTTC
CASSLDRETQYF
>TRBJ2-5|.|TRBV7-9|.
TGTGCCAGCAGCTTAGGGGGGCAGTGGTCCCAGTACTTC
CASSLGGQWSQYF
>TRBJ2-7|.|TRBV6-6|.
TGTGCCAGCAGTTACTCTCCTTACGAGCAGTACTTC
CASSYSPYEQYF
>TRBJ2-5|.|TRBV30|.
TGTGCCTGGAGTGTAGGTGGGGCGAGGGAGACCCAGTACTTC
CAWSVGGARETQYF
>TRBJ2-1|TRBD2|TRBV11-2|.
TGTGCCAGCAGCCCGTACCGTAGCGGGATTGGGGATGAGCAGTTCTTC
CASSPYRSGIGDEQFF
>TRBJ1-2|.|TRBV5-1|.
TGCGCCAGCAGCTTGGGGGGCGCATTTAACTATGGCTACACCTTC
CASSLGGAFNYGYTF
>TRBJ1-5|.|TRBV6-1|.
TGTGCCAGCATCCTCGGACGGTATAGCAATCAGCCCCAGCATTTT
CASILGRYSNQPQHF
>TRBJ1-1|TRBD1|TRBV6-5|.
TGTGCCAGTAGTTGGGACAGGGCATTGGGCACTGAAGCTTTCTTT
CASSWDRALGTEAFF
>TRBJ2-5|.|TRBV6-5|.
TGTGCCAGCAGCCGCGAGGGGGTGAGGACCCAGTACTTC
CASSREGVRTQYF
>TRBJ2-7|TRBD1|TRBV2|.
TGTGCCAGCAGGGGACAGGGGCTGGGCGAGCAGTACTTC
CASRGQGLGEQYF
>TRBJ1-1|.|TRBV5-1|.
TGCGCCAGCAGCTTGTCCGGGTTTTGGGGGGAGAGCACTGAAGCTTTCTTT
CASSLSGFWGESTEAFF
>TRBJ2-7|.|TRBV19|.
TGTGCCAGTACCTCTCGGGACGGCGGCTACGAGCAGTACTTC
CASTSRDGGYEQYF
>TRBJ2-7|.|TRBV28|.
TGTGCCAGCACCAAACGGGAAGGGCAGTACTTC
CASTKREGQYF
>TRBJ2-7|TRBD2|TRBV5-1|.
TGCGCCAGCAGCTTGGGACTAGCGGGAGGGCCGACGGCCGAGCAGTACTTC
CASSLGLAGGPTAEQYF
>TRBJ1-5|.|TRBV5-5|.
TGTGCCAGCAGCTTGGCCTTAACAGGGACTAATAGCAATCAGCCCCAGCATTTT
CASSLALTGTNSNQPQHF
>TRBJ2-5|.|TRBV19|.
TGTGCCAGTAGTGGCGTAGGTCTTGAGACCCAGTACTTC
CASSGVGLETQYF
>TRBJ2-3|TRBD1|TRBV28|.
TGTGCCTTGGGCAGGGGGCTTTACCCAGATACGCAGTATTTT
CALGRGLYPDTQYF
>TRBJ2-3|TRBD1|TRBV9|.
TGTGCCAGCAGCGCACCGACGGACAGGGACAGCACAGATACGCAGTATTTT
CASSAPTDRDSTDTQYF
>TRBJ2-7|.|TRBV5-4|.
TGTGCCAGCAGCTCCCCGTCTTCTAGGGACTCCACCTACGAGCAGTACTTC
CASSSPSSRDSTYEQYF
>TRBJ1-4|.|TRBV6-5|.
TGTGCCAGCAGTTACGATCCAGGGGATAATGAAAAACTGTTTTTT
CASSYDPGDNEKLFF
>TRBJ1-2|.|TRBV6-5|.
TGTGCCAGCAGCCCACAAGGGAGGGATGGCTACACCTTC
CASSPQGRDGYTF
>TRBJ1-2|.|TRBV15|.
TGTGCCACCAGCAGAGATGGGGAACAGGGCTATGGCTACACCTTC
CATSRDGEQGYGYTF
>TRBJ2-7|TRBD2|TRBV5-1|.
TGCGCCAGCAGCTTGGGACTAGCGGGACTTACCTACGAGCAGTACTTC
CASSLGLAGLTYEQYF
>TRBJ2-3|TRBD2|TRBV18|.
TGTGCCAGCTCACCCCCCCAGCGGGAGTCCGCAGATACGCAGTATTTT
CASSPPQRESADTQYF
>TRBJ2-7|.|TRBV30|.
TGTGCCTGGTCTTCCGGGGCGGCAAGCTCCTACGAGCAGTACTTC
CAWSSGAASSYEQYF
>TRBJ1-5|.|TRBV28|.
TGTGCCAGCAGTTCCCCCGCGGGGGACAATCAGCCCCAGCATTTT
CASSSPAGDNQPQHF
>TRBJ2-6|.|TRBV5-4|.
TGTGCCAGCAGCTCACCGCGTGCCGGGGCCAACGTCCTGACTTTC
CASSSPRAGANVLTF
>TRBJ1-1|.|TRBV7-9|.
TGTGCCAGCAGCTTAATGGGGGGCACTGAAGCTTTCTTT
CASSLMGGTEAFF
>TRBJ1-5|.|TRBV2|.
TGTGCCAGCAGGTCGGACGGCTTATCGGATCAGCCCCAGCATTTT
CASRSDGLSDQPQHF
>TRBJ1-1|.|TRBV28|.
TGTGCCAGCAGTGCGCCGGAGAGGAGTACTGAAGCTTTCTTT
CASSAPERSTEAFF
>TRBJ1-3|.|TRBV11-3|.
TGTGCCAGCAGTCCGGGGCCTCGGGATGGAAACACCATATATTTT
CASSPGPRDGNTIYF
>TRBJ1-1|TRBD1|TRBV5-6|many
TGTGCCAGCAGTGCGGGACAGGGAACCACTGAAGCTTTCTTT
CASSAGQGTTEAFF